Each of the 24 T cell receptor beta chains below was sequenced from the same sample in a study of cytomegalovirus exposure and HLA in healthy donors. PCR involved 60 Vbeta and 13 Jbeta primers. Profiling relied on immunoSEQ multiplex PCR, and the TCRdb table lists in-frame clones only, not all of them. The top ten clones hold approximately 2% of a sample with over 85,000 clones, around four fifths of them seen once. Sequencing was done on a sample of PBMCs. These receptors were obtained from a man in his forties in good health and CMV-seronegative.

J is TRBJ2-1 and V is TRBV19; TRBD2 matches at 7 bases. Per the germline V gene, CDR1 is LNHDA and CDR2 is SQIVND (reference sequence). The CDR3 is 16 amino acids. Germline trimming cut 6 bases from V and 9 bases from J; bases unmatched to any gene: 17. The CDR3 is CASSSVVQAGRFEQFF. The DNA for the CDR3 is TGTGCCAGTAGCTCCGTAGTACAAGCGGGACGATTTGAGCAGTTCTTC.

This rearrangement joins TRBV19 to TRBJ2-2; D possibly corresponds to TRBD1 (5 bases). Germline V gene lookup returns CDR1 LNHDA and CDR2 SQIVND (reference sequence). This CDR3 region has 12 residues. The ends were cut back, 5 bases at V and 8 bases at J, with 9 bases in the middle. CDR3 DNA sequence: TGTGCCAGTAGTTTCCAGGGAGGGGAGCTGTTTTTT. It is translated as CASSFQGGELFF.

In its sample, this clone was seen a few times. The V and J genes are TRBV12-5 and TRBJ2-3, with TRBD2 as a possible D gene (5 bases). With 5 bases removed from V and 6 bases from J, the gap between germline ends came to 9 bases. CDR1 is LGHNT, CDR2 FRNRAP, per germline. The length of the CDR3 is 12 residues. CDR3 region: CASGPSGDTQYF. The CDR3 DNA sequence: TGTGCTAGTGGTCCCTCGGGGGATACGCAGTATTTT.

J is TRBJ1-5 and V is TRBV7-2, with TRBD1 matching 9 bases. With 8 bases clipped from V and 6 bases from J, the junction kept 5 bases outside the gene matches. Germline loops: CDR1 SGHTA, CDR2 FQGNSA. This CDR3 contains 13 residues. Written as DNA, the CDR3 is TGTGCCAGCTCAGACAGGGGGGGTCAGCCCCAGCATTTT. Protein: CASSDRGGQPQHF.

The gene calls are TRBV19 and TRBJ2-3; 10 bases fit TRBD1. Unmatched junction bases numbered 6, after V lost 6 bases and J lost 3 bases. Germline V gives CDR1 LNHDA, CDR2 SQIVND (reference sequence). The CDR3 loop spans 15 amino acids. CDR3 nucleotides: TGTGCCAGTAGCACTGGACAGGGGGTAACAGATACGCAGTATTTT. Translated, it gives CASSTGQGVTDTQYF.

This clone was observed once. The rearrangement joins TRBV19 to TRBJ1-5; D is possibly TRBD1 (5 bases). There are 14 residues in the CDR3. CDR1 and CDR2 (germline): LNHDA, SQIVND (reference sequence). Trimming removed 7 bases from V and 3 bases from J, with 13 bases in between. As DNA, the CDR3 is TGTGCCAGTAAACCGGGACTGCTCAATCAGCCCCAGCATTTT. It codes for CASKPGLLNQPQHF.

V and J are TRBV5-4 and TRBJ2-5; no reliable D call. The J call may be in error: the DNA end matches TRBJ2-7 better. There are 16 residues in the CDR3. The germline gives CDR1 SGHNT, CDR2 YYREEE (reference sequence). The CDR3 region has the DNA TGTGCCAGCAGCTTGGAAGCCCTGCCGAGCTCCTACGAGCAGTACTTC. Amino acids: CASSLEALPSSYEQYF.

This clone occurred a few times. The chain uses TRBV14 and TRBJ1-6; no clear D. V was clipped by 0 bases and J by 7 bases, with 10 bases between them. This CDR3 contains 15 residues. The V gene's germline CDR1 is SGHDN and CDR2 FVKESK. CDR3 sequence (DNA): TGTGCCAGCAGCCAAGAATCCGGGTCAAATTCACCCCTCCACTTT. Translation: CASSQESGSNSPLHF.

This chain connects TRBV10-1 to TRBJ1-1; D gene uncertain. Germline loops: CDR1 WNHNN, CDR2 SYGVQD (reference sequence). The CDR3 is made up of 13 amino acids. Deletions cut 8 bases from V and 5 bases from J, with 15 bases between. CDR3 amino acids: CASQSGRRTEAFF. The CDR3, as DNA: TGCGCCAGCCAGAGCGGCAGAAGGACTGAAGCTTTCTTT.

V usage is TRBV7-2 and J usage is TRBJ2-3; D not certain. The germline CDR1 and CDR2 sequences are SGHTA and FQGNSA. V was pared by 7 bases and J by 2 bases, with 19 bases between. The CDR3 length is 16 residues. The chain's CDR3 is CASTPFARRITDTQYF. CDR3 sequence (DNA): TGTGCCAGCACCCCTTTTGCGCGGAGAATCACAGATACGCAGTATTTT.

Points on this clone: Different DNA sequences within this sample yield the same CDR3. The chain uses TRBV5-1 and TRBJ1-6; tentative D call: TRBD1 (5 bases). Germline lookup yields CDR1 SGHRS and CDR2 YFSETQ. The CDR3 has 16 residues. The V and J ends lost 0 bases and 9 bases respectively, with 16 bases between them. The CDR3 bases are TGCGCCAGCAGCTTGGAAATGGGACCGGGGGGTTCACCCCTCCACTTT. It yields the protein CASSLEMGPGGSPLHF.

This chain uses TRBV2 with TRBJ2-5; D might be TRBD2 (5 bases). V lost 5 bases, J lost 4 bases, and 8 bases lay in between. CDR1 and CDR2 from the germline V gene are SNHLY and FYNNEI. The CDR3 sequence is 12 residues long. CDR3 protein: CASSWETETQYF. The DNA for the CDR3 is TGTGCCAGCAGTTGGGAGACAGAGACCCAGTACTTC.

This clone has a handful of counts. For the CDR3, the DNA is TGTGCCAGTAGTATCCGGTCTGGGGCCAACGTCCTGACTTTC. Its protein is CASSIRSGANVLTF. The chain joins TRBV19 to TRBJ2-6; D gene uncertain. V was cut by 3 bases and J by 1 base, with 4 bases left in between. Germline V gene data show CDR1 as LNHDA and CDR2 as SQIVND (reference sequence). The CDR3 runs to 14 residues.

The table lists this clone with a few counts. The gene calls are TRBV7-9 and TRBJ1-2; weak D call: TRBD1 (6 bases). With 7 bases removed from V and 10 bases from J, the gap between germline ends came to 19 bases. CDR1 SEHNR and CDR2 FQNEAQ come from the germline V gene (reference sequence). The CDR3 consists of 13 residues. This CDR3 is CASNPGELFVYTF. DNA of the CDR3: TGTGCCAGCAACCCAGGGGAGTTATTCGTCTACACCTTC.

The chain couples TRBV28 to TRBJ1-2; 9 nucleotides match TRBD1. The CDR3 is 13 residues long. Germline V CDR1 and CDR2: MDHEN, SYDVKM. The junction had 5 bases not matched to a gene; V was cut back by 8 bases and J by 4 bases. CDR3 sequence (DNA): TGTGCCAGCTCCGGGACAGGGATCTATGGCTACACCTTC. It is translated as CASSGTGIYGYTF.

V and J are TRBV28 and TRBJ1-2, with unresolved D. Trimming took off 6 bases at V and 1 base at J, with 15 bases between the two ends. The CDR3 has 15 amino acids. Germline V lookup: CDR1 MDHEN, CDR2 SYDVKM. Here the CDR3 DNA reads TGTGCCAGCAGCCTCTCTGGAGGGTTTAACTATGGCTACACCTTC. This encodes CASSLSGGFNYGYTF.

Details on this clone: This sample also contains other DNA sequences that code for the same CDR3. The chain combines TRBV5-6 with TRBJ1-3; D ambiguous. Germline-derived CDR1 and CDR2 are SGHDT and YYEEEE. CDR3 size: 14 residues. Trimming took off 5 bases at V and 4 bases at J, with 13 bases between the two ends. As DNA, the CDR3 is TGTGCCAGCAGTCGGAGGGCAGACGGAAACACCATATATTTT. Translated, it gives CASSRRADGNTIYF. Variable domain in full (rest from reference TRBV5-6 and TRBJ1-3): DAGVTQSPTHLIKTRGQQVTLRCSPKSGHDTVSWYQQALGQGPQFIFQYYEEEERQRGNFPDRFSGHQFPNYSSELNVNALLLGDSALYLCASSRRADGNTIYFGEGSWLTVV.

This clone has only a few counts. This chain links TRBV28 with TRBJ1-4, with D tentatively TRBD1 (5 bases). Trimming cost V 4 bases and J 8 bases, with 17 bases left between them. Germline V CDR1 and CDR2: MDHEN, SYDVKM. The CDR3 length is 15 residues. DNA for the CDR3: TGTGCCAGCAGTTCAAAGCTGGGGCTTTGGGAAAAACTGTTTTTT. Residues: CASSSKLGLWEKLFF.

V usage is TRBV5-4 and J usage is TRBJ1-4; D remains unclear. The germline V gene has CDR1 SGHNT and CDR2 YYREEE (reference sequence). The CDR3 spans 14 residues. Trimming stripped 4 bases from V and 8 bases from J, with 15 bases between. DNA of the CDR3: TGTGCCAGCAGCCCTTGGGGAGTCAGGGAAAAACTGTTTTTT. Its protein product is CASSPWGVREKLFF.

The CDR3 here is CASSSTGGSYEQYF. CDR3 coding DNA: TGTGCCAGCAGTTCCACCGGGGGGTCCTACGAGCAGTACTTC. The chain is built from TRBV27 and TRBJ2-7, with TRBD2 matching 7 bases. Germline CDR1 MNHEY, CDR2 SMNVEV (reference sequence). Germline trimming cut 4 bases from V and 1 base from J; bases unmatched to any gene: 4. CDR3 length equals 14 residues.

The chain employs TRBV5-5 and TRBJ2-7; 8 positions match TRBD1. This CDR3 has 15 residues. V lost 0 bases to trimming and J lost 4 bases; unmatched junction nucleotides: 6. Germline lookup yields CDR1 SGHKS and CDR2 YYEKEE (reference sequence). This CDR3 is CASSLAQGAQYEQYF. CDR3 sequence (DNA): TGTGCCAGCAGCTTGGCCCAGGGGGCGCAGTACGAGCAGTACTTC.

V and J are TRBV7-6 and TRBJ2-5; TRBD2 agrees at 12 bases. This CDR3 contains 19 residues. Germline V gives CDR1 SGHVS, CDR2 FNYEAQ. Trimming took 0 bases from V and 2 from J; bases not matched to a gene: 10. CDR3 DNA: TGTGCCAGCAGCTTAGCGCGACCAGGGACTAGCGGGTTACAAGAGACCCAGTACTTC. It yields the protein CASSLARPGTSGLQETQYF.

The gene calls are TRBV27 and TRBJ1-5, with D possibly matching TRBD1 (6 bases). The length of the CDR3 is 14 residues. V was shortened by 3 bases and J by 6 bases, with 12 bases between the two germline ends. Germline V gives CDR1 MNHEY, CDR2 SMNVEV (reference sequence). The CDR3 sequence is CASSFLGGGQPQHF. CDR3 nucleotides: TGTGCCAGCAGTTTCTTAGGGGGGGGTCAGCCCCAGCATTTT.

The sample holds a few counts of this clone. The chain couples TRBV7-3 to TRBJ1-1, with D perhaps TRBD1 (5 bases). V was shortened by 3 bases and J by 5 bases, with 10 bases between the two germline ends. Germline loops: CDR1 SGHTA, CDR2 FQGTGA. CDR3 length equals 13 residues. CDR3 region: CASSFGGGTEAFF. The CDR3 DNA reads TGTGCCAGCAGCTTCGGGGGAGGAACTGAAGCTTTCTTT. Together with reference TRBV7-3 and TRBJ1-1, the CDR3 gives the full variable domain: GAGVSQTPSNKVTEKGKYVELRCDPISGHTALYWYRQSLGQGPEFLIYFQGTGAADDSGLPNDRFFAVRPEGSVSTLKIQRTERGDSAVYLCASSFGGGTEAFFGQGTRLTVV.